A single TCR beta chain is shown here with its context. The target antigen is unknown. Data came from immunoSEQ multiplex PCR; TCRdb stores just in-frame clones and leaves some out. Here the sample spans 95,000 to 130,000 clones, roughly nine tenths being singletons. CDR1 and CDR2 (germline): MDHEN, SYDVKM. V shed 4 bases and J shed 2 bases, with 15 bases lying between them. This CDR3 is built from 15 residues. This sample is part of a study of T cell responses to AZD1222 COVID-19 vaccine. The study, taken as a whole, reports: Only a handful of AZD1222 recipients, roughly six in all, had baseline seropositivity. Researchers took repertoire samples only after the peak T cell response had come.

The study pooled second doses at about 4 or about 12 weeks. This clonotype was obtained from an adult who received the AZD1222 COVID-19 vaccine. Sequencing used peripheral blood, obtained 28 days after the second AZD1222 dose. V gene TRBV28 combines with J gene TRBJ2-7; perhaps TRBD1 as D (6 bases). CDR3 in amino acids: CASSSQGRLTYEQYF. CDR3 DNA: TGTGCCAGCAGTTCACAGGGACGGCTGACCTACGAGCAGTACTTC.